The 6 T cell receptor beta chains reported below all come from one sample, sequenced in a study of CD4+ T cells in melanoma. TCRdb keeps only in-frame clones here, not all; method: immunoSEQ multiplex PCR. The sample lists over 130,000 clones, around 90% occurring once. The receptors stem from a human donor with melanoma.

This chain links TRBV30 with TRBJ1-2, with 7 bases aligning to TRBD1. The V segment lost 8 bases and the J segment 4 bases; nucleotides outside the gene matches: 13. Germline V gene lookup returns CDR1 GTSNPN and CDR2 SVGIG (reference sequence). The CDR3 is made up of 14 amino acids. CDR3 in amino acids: CAAGGTVGSYGYTF. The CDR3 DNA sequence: TGTGCCGCAGGAGGGACAGTAGGTAGCTATGGCTACACCTTC.

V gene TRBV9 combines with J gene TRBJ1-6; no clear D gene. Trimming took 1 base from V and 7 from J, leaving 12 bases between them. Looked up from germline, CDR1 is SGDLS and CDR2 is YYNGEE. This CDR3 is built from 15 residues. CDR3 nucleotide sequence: TGTGCCAGCAGCGTAAGTGTGAGCAACAATTCACCCCTCCACTTT. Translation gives CASSVSVSNNSPLHF.

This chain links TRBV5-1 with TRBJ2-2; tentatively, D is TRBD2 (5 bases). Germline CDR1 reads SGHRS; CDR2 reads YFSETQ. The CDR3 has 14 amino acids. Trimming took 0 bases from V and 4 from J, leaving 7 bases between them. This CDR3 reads CASSLEEATGELFF. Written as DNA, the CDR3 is TGCGCCAGCAGCTTGGAGGAGGCCACCGGGGAGCTGTTTTTT. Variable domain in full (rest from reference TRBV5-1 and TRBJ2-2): KAGVTQTPRYLIKTRGQQVTLSCSPISGHRSVSWYQQTPGQGLQFLFEYFSETQRNKGNFPGRFSGRQFSNSRSEMNVSTLELGDSALYLCASSLEEATGELFFGEGSRLTVL.

The CDR3 here is CSVERFEGLGEQYF. DNA of the CDR3: TGCAGCGTTGAAAGGTTTGAAGGGCTGGGCGAGCAGTACTTC. This chain connects TRBV29-1 to TRBJ2-7, with D unresolved. Per the germline V gene, CDR1 is SQVTM and CDR2 is ANQGSEA. Trimming removed 2 bases at V and 6 bases at J, with 17 bases between. The CDR3 is 14 residues long.

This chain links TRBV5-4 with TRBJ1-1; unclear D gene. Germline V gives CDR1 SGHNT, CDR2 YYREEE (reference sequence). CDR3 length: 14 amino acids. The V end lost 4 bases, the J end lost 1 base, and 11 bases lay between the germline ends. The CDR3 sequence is CASSVVTSNTEAFF. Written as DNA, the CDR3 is TGTGCCAGCAGCGTCGTTACCTCGAACACTGAAGCTTTCTTT.

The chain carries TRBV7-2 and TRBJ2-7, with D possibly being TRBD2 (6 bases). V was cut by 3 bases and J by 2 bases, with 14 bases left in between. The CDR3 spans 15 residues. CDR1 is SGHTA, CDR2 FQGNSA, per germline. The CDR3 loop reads CASSFSTGGAYEQYF. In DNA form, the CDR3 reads TGTGCCAGCAGCTTCTCCACCGGAGGGGCCTACGAGCAGTACTTC.